The clone carrying this T cell receptor beta chain was seen just once. The antigen is undetermined. The assay used deep level. It was 200 to 250 ng DNA, around 32,000 T cell genomes, that sorted-subset replicate PCRs used. Original handling: There were no quality scores in the junction-only immunoSEQ sequences, so filtering differed. Sequenced by immunoSEQ multiplex PCR; TCRdb stores in-frame clones only, minus some. The V and J calls and clone size were taken over from that table, and D and trimming were inferred from the DNA. The sample comprises more than 2 million clones, 93% of which are singletons, and about 1.7% rests with the top ten. The naive CD8 fraction comprised CD45RO-negative cells positively selected for CCR7 and excluded terminally differentiated effector memory CD45RA+ cells. The data were obtained in a study of shared clonotypes between healthy human individuals. Study-level points and caveats: Researchers sampled blood only, noting tissue repertoires likely differ.

V trimming: 3 bases; J trimming: 5 bases; junction bases outside the gene matches: 3. The CDR3 extends over 15 amino acids. In germline, CDR1 is MNHEY, CDR2 SVGAGI. This sequence was found in a man in his late teens or twenties in good health. Some clones in this sample may be carry-over from other donors' samples. The V and J genes are TRBV6-5 and TRBJ2-7; 14 nucleotides align to TRBD2. Material for sequencing was naive CD8+ T cells from PBMCs. The CDR3 here is CASSYQGLAGDEQYF. The CDR3 DNA reads as TGTGCCAGCAGTTATCAGGGACTAGCGGGAGACGAGCAGTACTTC.